The 15 T cell receptor beta chains given below trace back to one sample, sequenced in a study of T cell responses to AZD1222 COVID-19 vaccine. The table came from immunoSEQ multiplex PCR; TCRdb's copy has only in-frame clones and leaves some out. This sample's table reports under 150,000 clones. Material: peripheral blood. All receptors come from an adult in good health.

The rearrangement joins TRBV19 to TRBJ1-2; D gene unclear. The CDR3 sequence is 16 residues long. Germline CDR1 reads LNHDA; CDR2 reads SQIVND (reference sequence). Deletions cut 3 bases from V and 4 bases from J, with 18 bases between. The CDR3 region is CASSIGGPLSSYGYTF. CDR3 in DNA: TGTGCCAGTAGTATTGGTGGTCCTTTGTCATCCTATGGCTACACCTTC.

The chain links TRBV19 to TRBJ1-1; D may be TRBD1 (5 bases). The CDR3 is 14 amino acids. The germline V gene encodes CDR1 LNHDA and CDR2 SQIVND (reference sequence). Trimming stripped 5 bases from V and 1 base from J, with 11 bases between. The DNA for the CDR3 is TGTGCCAGTAGTTTGCAGGGATCGAACACTGAAGCTTTCTTT. Residues: CASSLQGSNTEAFF.

This chain connects TRBV27 to TRBJ1-5, with D tentatively TRBD1 (5 bases). Germline CDR1 is MNHEY and CDR2 is SMNVEV (reference sequence). The CDR3 has 13 residues. The V end lost 0 bases, the J end lost 7 bases, and 7 bases lay between the germline ends. CDR3 bases: TGTGCCAGCAGTTTATCGTGGGGCCAGCCCCAGCATTTT. Its translation: CASSLSWGQPQHF.

The V and J genes are TRBV3-1 (or the pseudogene TRBV3-2) and TRBJ1-1; weak D call: TRBD1 (6 bases). V lost 3 bases to trimming and J lost 4 bases, with 12 bases between them. This CDR3 has 14 amino acids. The germline V gene has CDR1 LGHDT and CDR2 YNNKEL (reference sequence). CDR3 amino acids: CASSHGGGSTEAFF. CDR3 DNA sequence: TGTGCCAGCAGCCACGGGGGCGGGAGCACTGAAGCTTTCTTT.

In DNA, the CDR3 is TGTGCCAGCAGCGAAACCCCAGACTCTGGAAACACCATATATTTT. As protein: CASSETPDSGNTIYF. The chain recombines TRBV13 with TRBJ1-3; D remains ambiguous. Trimming pared 5 bases from V and 0 bases from J, leaving 11 bases between. There are 15 residues in the CDR3. Germline V CDR1 and CDR2: PRHDT, FYEKMQ (reference sequence).

The chain uses TRBV7-8 and TRBJ1-1; D unresolved. V dropped 4 bases and J dropped 9 bases, with 15 bases sitting between them. In germline, CDR1 is SGHVS, CDR2 FQNEAQ. This CDR3 region has 13 residues. DNA for the CDR3: TGTGCCAGCAGCTACCCTCCCGGGCAGCAAGCTTTCTTT. Its protein product is CASSYPPGQQAFF. The full variable domain, in which reference TRBV7-8 and TRBJ1-1 provide the parts outside the CDR3, is GAGVSQSPRYKVAKRGQDVALRCDPISGHVSLFWYQQALGQGPEFLTYFQNEAQLDKSGLPSDRFFAERPEGSVSTLKIQRTQQEDSAVYLCASSYPPGQQAFFGQGTRLTVV.

The chain carries TRBV28 and TRBJ2-5; 10 bases agree with TRBD2. V gave up 5 bases and J gave up 2 bases; unmatched junction bases: 5. The germline gives CDR1 MDHEN, CDR2 SYDVKM. The CDR3 sequence is 15 residues long. CDR3: CASSTGTSAQETQYF. CDR3 sequence (DNA): TGTGCCAGCAGTACCGGGACTAGCGCACAAGAGACCCAGTACTTC.

This sequence joins TRBV6-2 or TRBV6-3 and TRBJ2-1; 9 bases fit TRBD1. Per the germline V gene, CDR1 is MNHEY and CDR2 is SVGEGT. After removal of 5 bases from V and 3 bases from J, the junction contained 8 bases not matched to a gene. The CDR3 runs to 16 residues. The CDR3 DNA is TGTGCCAGCAGTCTCACAGGGGGCGAGGGCTACAATGAGCAGTTCTTC. This codes for CASSLTGGEGYNEQFF.

The rearrangement links TRBV18 to TRBJ2-4; 9 nucleotides match TRBD1. The germline V gene encodes CDR1 KGHSH and CDR2 LQKENI. Trimming removed 5 bases from V and 8 bases from J; junction bases left unmatched: 7. The CDR3 has 14 residues. CDR3 in DNA: TGTGCCAGCTCAGCACAGGGGGCTGCGGACATTCAGTACTTC. As protein: CASSAQGAADIQYF. Full variable domain (remainder filled in from reference TRBV18 and TRBJ2-4): NAGVMQNPRHLVRRRGQEARLRCSPMKGHSHVYWYRQLPEEGLKFMVYLQKENIIDESGMPKERFSAEFPKEGPSILRIQQVVRGDSAAYFCASSAQGAADIQYFGAGTRLSVL.

This chain uses TRBV9 with TRBJ2-3, with D unclear. The CDR3 consists of 16 residues. Between the trimmed V and J ends, which lost 0 bases and 4 bases, there was a span of 15 bases. In germline, CDR1 is SGDLS, CDR2 YYNGEE. CDR3 sequence: CASSVGLVGSADTQYF. CDR3 nucleotides: TGTGCCAGCAGCGTAGGGTTAGTGGGGTCGGCAGATACGCAGTATTTT.

In DNA form, the CDR3 reads TGTGCCAGCCGAACAGGAGTCTCTGGAAACACCATATATTTT. It yields the protein CASRTGVSGNTIYF. The chain links TRBV28 to TRBJ1-3, with D possibly matching TRBD1 (5 bases). The length of the CDR3 is 14 residues. CDR1 is MDHEN and CDR2 is SYDVKM in the germline V gene. The V gene lost 8 bases and the J gene lost 0 bases, with 11 bases spanning the gap.

The gene calls are TRBV7-2 and TRBJ1-2; D unclear. The CDR3 has 15 amino acids. The V gene lost 1 base and the J gene lost 2 bases, with 11 bases spanning the gap. Germline CDR1 is SGHTA and CDR2 is FQGNSA. This CDR3 reads CASSLGSGGNYGYTF. For the CDR3, the DNA is TGTGCCAGCAGCTTAGGCTCAGGAGGCAACTATGGCTACACCTTC.

The J gene is TRBJ2-1, the V gene TRBV4-1, with 10 bases matching TRBD2. There are 17 residues in the CDR3. V was pared by 4 bases and J by 9 bases, with 15 bases of the junction left unmatched. The germline gives CDR1 MGHRA, CDR2 YSYEKL. This chain's CDR3 is CASSPSGGRFQGAEQFF. The CDR3 DNA follows: TGCGCCAGCAGCCCTAGCGGGGGCCGCTTTCAGGGCGCTGAGCAGTTCTTC.

The genes are TRBV19 and TRBJ1-1, with 9 bases matching TRBD1. The CDR3 runs to 16 residues. Germline-derived CDR1 and CDR2 are LNHDA and SQIVND (reference sequence). The V and J ends lost 6 bases and 0 bases, in that order; junction bases with no gene match: 8. The CDR3 coding sequence is TGTGCCAGTAGAAATCCCGGGACAGGGTTGAACACTGAAGCTTTCTTT. It specifies CASRNPGTGLNTEAFF. Supplemented by reference TRBV19 and TRBJ1-1, the full variable domain reads DGGITQSPKYLFRKEGQNVTLSCEQNLNHDAMYWYRQDPGQGLRLIYYSQIVNDFQKGDIAEGYSVSREKKESFPLTVTSAQKNPTAFYLCASRNPGTGLNTEAFFGQGTRLTVV.

The chain carries TRBV6-5 and TRBJ1-2; D not resolved. From germline, CDR1 is MNHEY and CDR2 SVGAGI. The V and J ends lost 7 bases and 3 bases respectively, with 12 bases between them. This CDR3 spans 13 amino acids. The CDR3 spells CASTPSPYYGYTF. CDR3 nucleotide sequence: TGTGCCAGCACCCCGTCCCCTTACTATGGCTACACCTTC.